In its sample, the clone carrying this T cell receptor beta chain was seen a few times. As yet, its antigen is unknown. The data originate from a study of OX40 agonist ivuxolimab in advanced cancers. Whole-study context: Patients with hepatocellular carcinoma, melanoma, renal cell or head and neck cancer made up the dose-escalation patients. Study-level findings and limits: Antigen specificity remained undetermined for the expanded peripheral T cells. Relative to CD4+, CD8+ T cells held more expanded clones on average. Clonal expansion was seen in CD4+ and CD8+ blood T cells by week 6 at 0.1 to 3.0 mg/kg.

Produced via immunoSEQ multiplex PCR; TCRdb's table is partial and in-frame only. The table includes approximately 38,000 clones, about nine tenths detected once. Here the sequenced sample was CD4+ or CD8+ T cells sorted from blood, taken in a trial of the OX40 agonist ivuxolimab. This sequence was found in an adult with an advanced solid tumor such as melanoma, head and neck, liver or kidney cancer.

The CDR3, as DNA: TGTGCCAGCAGCCTAGGGGGCACGTTGAATCAGCCCCAGCATTTT. It encodes CASSLGGTLNQPQHF. The rearrangement joins TRBV7-2 to TRBJ1-5, with 7 bases identical to TRBD1. There are 15 residues in the CDR3. Germline V gene lookup returns CDR1 SGHTA and CDR2 FQGNSA. J was trimmed by 4 bases and V by 5 bases; bases with no gene match: 8.